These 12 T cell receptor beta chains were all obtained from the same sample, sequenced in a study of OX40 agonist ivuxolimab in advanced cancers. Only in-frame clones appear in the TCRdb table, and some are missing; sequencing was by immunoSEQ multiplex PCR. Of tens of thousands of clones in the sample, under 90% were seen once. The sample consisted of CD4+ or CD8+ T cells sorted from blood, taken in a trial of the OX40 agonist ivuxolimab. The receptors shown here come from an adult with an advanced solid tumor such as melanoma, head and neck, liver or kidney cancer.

CDR3 in DNA: TGTGCGGGGGGAACTGGCTACGAGCAGTACTTC. Its translation: CAGGTGYEQYF. This sequence joins TRBV10-3 and TRBJ2-7; a weak D match, TRBD2 (6 bases). CDR3 length equals 11 residues. Germline V gene sequence: CDR1 ENHRY, CDR2 SYGVKD.

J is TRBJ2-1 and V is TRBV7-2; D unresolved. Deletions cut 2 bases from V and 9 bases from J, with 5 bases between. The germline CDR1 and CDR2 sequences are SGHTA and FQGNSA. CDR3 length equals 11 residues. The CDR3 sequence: CASSLLLEQFF. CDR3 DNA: TGTGCCAGCAGCTTATTACTTGAGCAGTTCTTC.

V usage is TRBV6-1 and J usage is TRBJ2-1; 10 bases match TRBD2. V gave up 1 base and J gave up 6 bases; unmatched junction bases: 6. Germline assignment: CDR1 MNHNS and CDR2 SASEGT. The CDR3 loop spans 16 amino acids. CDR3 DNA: TGTGCCAGCAGTGAAGGGCTAGCGGGAGTGTTCAATGAGCAGTTCTTC. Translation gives CASSEGLAGVFNEQFF.

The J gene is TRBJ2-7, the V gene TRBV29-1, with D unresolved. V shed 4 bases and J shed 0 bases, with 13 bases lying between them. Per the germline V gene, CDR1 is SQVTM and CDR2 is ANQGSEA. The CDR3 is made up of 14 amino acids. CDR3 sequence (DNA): TGCAGCGTTGCTGCGACGTATTACTCCTACGAGCAGTACTTC. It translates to CSVAATYYSYEQYF.

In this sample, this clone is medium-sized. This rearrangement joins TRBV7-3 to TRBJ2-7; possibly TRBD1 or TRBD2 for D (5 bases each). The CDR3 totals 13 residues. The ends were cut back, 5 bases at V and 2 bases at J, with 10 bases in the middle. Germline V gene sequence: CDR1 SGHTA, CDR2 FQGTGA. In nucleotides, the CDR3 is TGTGCCAGCAGCCCGGGACGGACCTACGAGCAGTACTTC. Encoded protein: CASSPGRTYEQYF. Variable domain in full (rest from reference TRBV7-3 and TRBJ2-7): GAGVSQTPSNKVTEKGKYVELRCDPISGHTALYWYRQSLGQGPEFLIYFQGTGAADDSGLPNDRFFAVRPEGSVSTLKIQRTERGDSAVYLCASSPGRTYEQYFGPGTRLTVT.

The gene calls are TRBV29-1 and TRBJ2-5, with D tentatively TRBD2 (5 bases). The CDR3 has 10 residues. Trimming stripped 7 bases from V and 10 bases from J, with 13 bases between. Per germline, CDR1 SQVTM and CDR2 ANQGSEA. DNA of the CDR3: TGCAGCGCCGATTTCGGGATCCAGTACTTC. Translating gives CSADFGIQYF.

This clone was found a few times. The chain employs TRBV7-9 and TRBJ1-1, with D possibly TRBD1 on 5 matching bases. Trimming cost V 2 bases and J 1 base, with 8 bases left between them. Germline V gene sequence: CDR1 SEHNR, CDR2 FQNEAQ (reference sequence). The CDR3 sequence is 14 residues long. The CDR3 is CASSLQGTNTEAFF. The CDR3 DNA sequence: TGTGCCAGCAGCTTACAGGGAACGAACACTGAAGCTTTCTTT.

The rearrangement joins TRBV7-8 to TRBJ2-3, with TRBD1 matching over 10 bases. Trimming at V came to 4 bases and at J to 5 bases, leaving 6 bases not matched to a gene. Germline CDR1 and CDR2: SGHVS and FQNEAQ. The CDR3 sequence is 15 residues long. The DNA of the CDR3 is TGTGCCAGCAGCTCGACAGGGGGCAGTGGAGATACGCAGTATTTT. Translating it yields CASSSTGGSGDTQYF.

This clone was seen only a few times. The chain's CDR3 is CASSPTPGQGARNTQYF. CDR3 sequence (DNA): TGTGCCAGCAGCCCTACCCCGGGACAGGGGGCGCGAAATACGCAGTATTTT. This chain connects TRBV7-8 to TRBJ2-3; 12 positions match TRBD1. Unmatched junction bases numbered 13, after V lost 5 bases and J lost 7 bases. CDR3 size: 17 residues. Germline CDR1 is SGHVS and CDR2 is FQNEAQ.

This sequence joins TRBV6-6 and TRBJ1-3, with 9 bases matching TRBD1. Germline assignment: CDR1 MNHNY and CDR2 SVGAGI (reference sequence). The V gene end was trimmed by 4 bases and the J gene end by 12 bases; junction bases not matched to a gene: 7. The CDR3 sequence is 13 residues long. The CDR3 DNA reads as TGTGCCAGCAGTTCCCAGGACAGGGGAGGCATATATTTT. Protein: CASSSQDRGGIYF.

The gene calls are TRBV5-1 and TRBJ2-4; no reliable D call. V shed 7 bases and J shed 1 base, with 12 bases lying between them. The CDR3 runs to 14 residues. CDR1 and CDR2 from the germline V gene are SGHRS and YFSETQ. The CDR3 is CASRSVDAKNIQYF. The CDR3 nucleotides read TGCGCCAGCCGCTCCGTGGATGCCAAAAACATTCAGTACTTC.

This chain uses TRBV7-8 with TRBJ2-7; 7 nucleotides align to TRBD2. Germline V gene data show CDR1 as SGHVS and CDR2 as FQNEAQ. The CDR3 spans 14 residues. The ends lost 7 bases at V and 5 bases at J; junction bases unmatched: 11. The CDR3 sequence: CASTRLASAHEQYF. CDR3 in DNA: TGTGCCAGCACCCGACTAGCCAGTGCTCACGAGCAGTACTTC.